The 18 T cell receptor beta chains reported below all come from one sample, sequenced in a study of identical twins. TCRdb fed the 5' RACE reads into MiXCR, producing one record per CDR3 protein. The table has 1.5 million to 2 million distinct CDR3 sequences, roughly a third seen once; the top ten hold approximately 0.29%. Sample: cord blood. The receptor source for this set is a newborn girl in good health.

CDR3 in amino acids: CASSERTGPGPLHF. The CDR3 DNA is TGTGCCAGCAGTGAAAGGACAGGGCCGGGACCCCTCCACTTT. The chain employs TRBV25-1 and TRBJ1-6; the match to TRBD1 covers 8 bases. This CDR3 region has 14 residues. Trimming at V came to 2 bases and at J to 12 bases, leaving 6 bases not matched to a gene. CDR1 is MGHDK, CDR2 SYGVNS, per germline.

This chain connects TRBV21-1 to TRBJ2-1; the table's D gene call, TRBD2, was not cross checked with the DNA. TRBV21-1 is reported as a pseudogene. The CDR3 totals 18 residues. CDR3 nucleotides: TGTGCCAGCAGCAAAAGGGGACTAGCGGGAAGAGAATACAATGAGCAGTTCTTC. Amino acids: CASSKRGLAGREYNEQFF.

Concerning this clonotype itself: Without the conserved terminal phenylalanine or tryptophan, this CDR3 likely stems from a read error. CDR3 loop: CASSTIYEQYL. Written as DNA, the CDR3 is TGTGCCAGCAGTACTATCTACGAGCAGTACTTA. V and J are TRBV6-1 and TRBJ2-7; D is ambiguous. Trimming pared 5 bases from V and 3 bases from J, leaving 5 bases between. The CDR3 covers 11 residues. Germline lookup yields CDR1 MNHNS and CDR2 SASEGT.

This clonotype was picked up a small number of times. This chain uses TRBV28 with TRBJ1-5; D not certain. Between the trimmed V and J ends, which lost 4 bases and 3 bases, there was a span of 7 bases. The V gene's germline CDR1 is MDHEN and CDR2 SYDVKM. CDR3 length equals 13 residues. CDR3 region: CASSSRANQPQHF. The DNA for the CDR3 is TGTGCCAGCAGTTCCCGGGCCAATCAGCCCCAGCATTTT.

The chain's CDR3 is CASSYVQLAGGPETQYF. Written as DNA, the CDR3 is TGTGCCAGCAGTTACGTCCAATTGGCGGGAGGGCCGGAGACCCAGTACTTC. V gene TRBV6-5 combines with J gene TRBJ2-5, with 9 bases lining up with TRBD2. The CDR3 spans 17 residues. Per the germline V gene, CDR1 is MNHEY and CDR2 is SVGAGI. J was trimmed by 5 bases and V by 2 bases; bases with no gene match: 12.

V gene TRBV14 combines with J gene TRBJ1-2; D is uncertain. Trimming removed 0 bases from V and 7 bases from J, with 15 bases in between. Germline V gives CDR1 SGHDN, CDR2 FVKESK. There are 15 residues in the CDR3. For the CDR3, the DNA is TGTGCCAGCAGCCAAGAAAACGCGGGCCCCTTTGGCTACACCTTC. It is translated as CASSQENAGPFGYTF. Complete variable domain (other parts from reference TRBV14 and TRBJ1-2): EAGVTQFPSHSVIEKGQTVTLRCDPISGHDNLYWYRRVMGKEIKFLLHFVKESKQDESGMPNNRFLAERTGGTYSTLKVQPAELEDSGVYFCASSQENAGPFGYTFGSGTRLTVV.

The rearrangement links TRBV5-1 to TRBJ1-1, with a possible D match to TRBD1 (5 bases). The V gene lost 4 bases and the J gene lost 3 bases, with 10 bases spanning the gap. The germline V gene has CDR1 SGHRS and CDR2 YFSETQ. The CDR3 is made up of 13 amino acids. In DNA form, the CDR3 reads TGCGCCAGCAGCCCACAGGTGGACACTGAAGCTTTCTTT. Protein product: CASSPQVDTEAFF.

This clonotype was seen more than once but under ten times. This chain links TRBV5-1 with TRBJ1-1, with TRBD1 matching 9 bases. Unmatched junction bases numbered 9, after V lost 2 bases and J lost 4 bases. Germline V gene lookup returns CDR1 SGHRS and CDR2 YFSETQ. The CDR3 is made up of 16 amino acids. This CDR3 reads CASSFTGGGETTEAFF. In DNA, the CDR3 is TGCGCCAGCAGCTTTACAGGGGGCGGGGAGACCACTGAAGCTTTCTTT.

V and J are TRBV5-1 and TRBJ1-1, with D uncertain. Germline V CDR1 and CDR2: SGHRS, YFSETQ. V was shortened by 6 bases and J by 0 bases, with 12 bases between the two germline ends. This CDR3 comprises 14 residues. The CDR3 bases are TGCGCCAGCATAGGCGGTGGGGTGAACACTGAAGCTTTCTTT. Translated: CASIGGGVNTEAFF.

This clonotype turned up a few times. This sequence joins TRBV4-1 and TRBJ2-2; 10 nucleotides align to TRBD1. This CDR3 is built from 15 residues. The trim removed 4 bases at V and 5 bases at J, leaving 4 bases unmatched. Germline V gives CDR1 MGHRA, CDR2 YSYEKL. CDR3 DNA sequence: TGCGCCAGCAGCCCCCTGGGACAGGGGACCGGGGAGCTGTTTTTT. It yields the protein CASSPLGQGTGELFF.

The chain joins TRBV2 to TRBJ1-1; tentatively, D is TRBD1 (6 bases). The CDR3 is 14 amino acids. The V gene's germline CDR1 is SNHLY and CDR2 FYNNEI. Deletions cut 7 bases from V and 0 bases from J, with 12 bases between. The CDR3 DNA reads TGTGCCAGCACCCGCCCAGGGGTGAACACTGAAGCTTTCTTT. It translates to CASTRPGVNTEAFF.

The CDR3 is CASSEVGDGYNEQFF. The CDR3 DNA sequence: TGTGCCAGCAGTGAGGTCGGTGACGGTTACAATGAGCAGTTCTTC. The V gene is TRBV2, the J gene TRBJ2-1; D gene uncertain. Germline loops: CDR1 SNHLY, CDR2 FYNNEI. The V and J ends lost 3 bases and 4 bases respectively, with 13 bases between them. The length of the CDR3 is 15 residues. The full variable domain, rest sourced from reference TRBV2 and TRBJ2-1, is EPEVTQTPSHQVTQMGQEVILRCVPISNHLYFYWYRQILGQKVEFLVSFYNNEISEKSEIFDDQFSVERPDGSNFTLKIRSTKLEDSAMYFCASSEVGDGYNEQFFGPGTRLTVL.

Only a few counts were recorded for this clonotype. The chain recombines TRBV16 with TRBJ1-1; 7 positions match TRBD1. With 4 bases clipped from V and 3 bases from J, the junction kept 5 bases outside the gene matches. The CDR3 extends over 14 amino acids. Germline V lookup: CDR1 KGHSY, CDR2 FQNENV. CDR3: CASSRRGVDTEAFF. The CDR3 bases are TGTGCCAGCAGCCGCAGGGGGGTGGACACTGAAGCTTTCTTT.

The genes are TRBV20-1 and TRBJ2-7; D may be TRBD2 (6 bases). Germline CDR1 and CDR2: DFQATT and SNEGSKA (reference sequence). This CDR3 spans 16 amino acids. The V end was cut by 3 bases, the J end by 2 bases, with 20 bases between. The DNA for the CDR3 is TGCAGTGCTAGTACGACGCAGGGACTGACGACCTACGAGCAGTACTTC. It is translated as CSASTTQGLTTYEQYF.

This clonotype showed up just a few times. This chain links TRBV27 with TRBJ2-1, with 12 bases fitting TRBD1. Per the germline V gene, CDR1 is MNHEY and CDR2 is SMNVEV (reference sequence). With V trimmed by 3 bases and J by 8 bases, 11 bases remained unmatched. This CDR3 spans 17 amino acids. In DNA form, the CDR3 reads TGTGCCAGCAGTTTGGTGGGACAGGGGGCCTTCGGTGATGAGCAGTTCTTC. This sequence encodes CASSLVGQGAFGDEQFF.

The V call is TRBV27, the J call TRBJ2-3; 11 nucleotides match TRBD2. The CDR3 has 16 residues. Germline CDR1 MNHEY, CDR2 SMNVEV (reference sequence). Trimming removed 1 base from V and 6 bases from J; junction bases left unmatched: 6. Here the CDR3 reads CASSLWVAGGPDTQYF. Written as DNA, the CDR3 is TGTGCCAGCAGTTTATGGGTAGCGGGAGGGCCGGATACGCAGTATTTT.

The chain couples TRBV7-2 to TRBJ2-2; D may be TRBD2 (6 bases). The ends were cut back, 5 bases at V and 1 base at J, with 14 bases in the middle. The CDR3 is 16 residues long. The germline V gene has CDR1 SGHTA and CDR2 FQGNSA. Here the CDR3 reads CASSTGLRVNTGELFF. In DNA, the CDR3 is TGTGCCAGCAGCACGGGACTGCGGGTGAACACCGGGGAGCTGTTTTTT.

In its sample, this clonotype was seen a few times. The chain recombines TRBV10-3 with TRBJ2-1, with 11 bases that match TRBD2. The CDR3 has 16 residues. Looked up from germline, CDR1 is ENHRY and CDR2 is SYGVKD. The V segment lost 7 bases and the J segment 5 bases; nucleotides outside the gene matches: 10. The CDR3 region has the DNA TGTGCCATCACGCCTCGGACTAGCGGGTTTAACAATGAGCAGTTCTTC. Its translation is CAITPRTSGFNNEQFF.